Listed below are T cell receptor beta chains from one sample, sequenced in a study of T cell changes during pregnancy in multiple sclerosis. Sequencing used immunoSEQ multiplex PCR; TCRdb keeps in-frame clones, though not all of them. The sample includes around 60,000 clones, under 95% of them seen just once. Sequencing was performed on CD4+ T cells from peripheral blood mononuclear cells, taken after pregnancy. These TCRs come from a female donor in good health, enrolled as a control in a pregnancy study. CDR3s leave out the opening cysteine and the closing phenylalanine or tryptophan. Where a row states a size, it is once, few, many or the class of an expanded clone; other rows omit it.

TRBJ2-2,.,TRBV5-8,ASSLLRGGDTGELF
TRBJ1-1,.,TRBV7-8,ASSRTQNTEAF
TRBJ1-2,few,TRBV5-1,ASSLMDSNYGYT
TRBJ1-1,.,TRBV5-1,ASSGGTPRGTEAF
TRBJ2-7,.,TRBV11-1,ASSLAGTGGPYEQY
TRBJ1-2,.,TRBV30,AWSPLGGGYGYT
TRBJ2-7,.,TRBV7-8,ASSLVRQSYEQY
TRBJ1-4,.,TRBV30,AWSVNRGEKLF
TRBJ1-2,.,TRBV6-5,ASSSLTGAGYGYT
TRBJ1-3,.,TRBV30,AWVDRGRAGNTIY
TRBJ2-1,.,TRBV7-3,ASSDGGRDEQF
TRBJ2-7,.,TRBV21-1,ASWGTAGPYEQY
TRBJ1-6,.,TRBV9,ASSVDSIQRNSPLH
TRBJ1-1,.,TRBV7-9,ASSGGTVNTEAF
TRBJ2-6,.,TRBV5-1,ASSSPGGQGLRGANVLT
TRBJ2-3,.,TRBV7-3,ASSLRGGDTDTQY
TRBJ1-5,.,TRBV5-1,ASTRTGGQPQH
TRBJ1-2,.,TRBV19,ASSILSGQGALGYT
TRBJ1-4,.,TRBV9,ASSVGRAPTNEKLF
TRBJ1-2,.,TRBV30,AWSSTGPQVDGYT
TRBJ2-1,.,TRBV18,ASSPRDRVHNEQF
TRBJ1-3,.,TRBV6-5,ASSYSFTDSGNTIY
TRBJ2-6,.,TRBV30,AWSGGSGANVLT
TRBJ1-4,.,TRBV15,ATSNRDRGNTNEKLF
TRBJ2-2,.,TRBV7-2,ASSWNSGYTGELF
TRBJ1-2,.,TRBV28,ASSFMGARGYT
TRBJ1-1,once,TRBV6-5,ASSEKTTAF
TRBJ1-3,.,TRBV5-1,ASSPGEQVDTIY